These 12 T cell receptor beta chains were all obtained from the same sample, sequenced in a study of blood T cell repertoires in COVID-19. Clones were read by immunoSEQ multiplex PCR, and TCRdb kept only the in-frame ones, dropping some. The sample holds 89,000 or so clones, less than 85% seen once. Material: peripheral blood. The receptors were gathered from a man older than 75 with acute or convalescent COVID-19.

V is TRBV28 and J is TRBJ1-2, with TRBD1 matching 9 bases. The CDR3 runs to 15 residues. J lost 4 bases, V lost 7 bases, and 10 bases had no gene match. Germline CDR1 is MDHEN and CDR2 is SYDVKM. The CDR3 region has the DNA TGTGCCAGCATATACAGGGGGCGCCATAGCTATGGCTACACCTTC. Protein sequence: CASIYRGRHSYGYTF.

The chain is built from TRBV11-2 and TRBJ2-2, with D tentatively TRBD1 (5 bases). This CDR3 is built from 15 residues. Between the trimmed V and J ends, which lost 0 bases and 5 bases, there was a span of 10 bases. Germline V gives CDR1 SGHAT, CDR2 FQNNGV. The CDR3 is CASSLDWAGTGELFF. The DNA of the CDR3 is TGTGCCAGCAGCTTAGATTGGGCAGGGACCGGGGAGCTGTTTTTT.

The chain recombines TRBV12-3 or TRBV12-4 with TRBJ1-1; 8 bases agree with TRBD1. This CDR3 spans 13 amino acids. The V gene end was trimmed by 7 bases and the J gene end by 4 bases; junction bases not matched to a gene: 5. For the CDR3, the DNA is TGTGCCAGCAAGCAGGGGGCGCGCACTGAAGCTTTCTTT. It translates to CASKQGARTEAFF.

CDR3 coding DNA: TGTGCCAGCAGCTTAAGTGCGGGGGGGAACTATGGCTACACCTTC. Translated, it gives CASSLSAGGNYGYTF. This chain links TRBV7-3 with TRBJ1-2; D perhaps matches TRBD1 (5 bases). The CDR3 is 15 residues long. Germline lookup yields CDR1 SGHTA and CDR2 FQGTGA. Trimming took off 1 base at V and 2 bases at J, with 11 bases between the two ends.

This chain links TRBV19 with TRBJ2-2; D may be TRBD2 (5 bases). This CDR3 is 15 amino acids long. Per the germline V gene, CDR1 is LNHDA and CDR2 is SQIVND (reference sequence). Trimming removed 4 bases at V and 5 bases at J, with 14 bases between. For the CDR3, the DNA is TGTGCCAGTAGTAGCGGGTCAGCTAATACCGGGGAGCTGTTTTTT. Translating it yields CASSSGSANTGELFF. The full variable domain, in which reference TRBV19 and TRBJ2-2 provide the parts outside the CDR3, is DGGITQSPKYLFRKEGQNVTLSCEQNLNHDAMYWYRQDPGQGLRLIYYSQIVNDFQKGDIAEGYSVSREKKESFPLTVTSAQKNPTAFYLCASSSGSANTGELFFGEGSRLTVL.

The V gene is TRBV5-4, the J gene TRBJ2-1, with no clear D. This CDR3 has 14 amino acids. CDR1 and CDR2 from the germline V gene are SGHNT and YYREEE (reference sequence). The ends were cut back, 4 bases at V and 5 bases at J, with 13 bases in the middle. CDR3 in DNA: TGTGCCAGCAGCCGTACAACAGATAACAATGAGCAGTTCTTC. Residues: CASSRTTDNNEQFF. The full variable domain, rest sourced from reference TRBV5-4 and TRBJ2-1, is ETGVTQSPTHLIKTRGQQVTLRCSSQSGHNTVSWYQQALGQGPQFIFQYYREEENGRGNFPPRFSGLQFPNYSSELNVNALELDDSALYLCASSRTTDNNEQFFGPGTRLTVL.

CDR3 sequence: CASEPGAGETQYF. The CDR3 nucleotides are TGTGCCAGCGAGCCCGGGGCGGGGGAGACCCAGTACTTC. The genes are TRBV9 and TRBJ2-5; D might be TRBD2 (6 bases). With 7 bases removed from V and 5 bases from J, the gap between germline ends came to 15 bases. Germline lookup yields CDR1 SGDLS and CDR2 YYNGEE. This CDR3 has 13 amino acids.

This clone was observed a handful of times. This chain's CDR3 is CASSISFGLGYTF. The DNA for the CDR3 is TGTGCCAGCAGTATCAGTTTTGGGCTTGGCTACACCTTC. The rearrangement links TRBV2 to TRBJ1-2; D call uncertain. This CDR3 has 13 amino acids. V lost 5 bases and J 7 bases, leaving 14 bases between the germline ends. CDR1 is SNHLY and CDR2 is FYNNEI in the germline V gene.

The rearrangement uses TRBV18 and TRBJ1-5, with a possible D match to TRBD1 (6 bases). The CDR3 contains 13 residues. V was trimmed by 5 bases and J by 1 base, leaving 6 bases between them. CDR1 is KGHSH, CDR2 LQKENI, per germline. For the CDR3, the DNA is TGTGCCAGCTCAGGGGGCAGCAATCAGCCCCAGCATTTT. It translates to CASSGGSNQPQHF.

This chain connects TRBV6-5 to TRBJ1-2; TRBD1 matches at 12 bases. Germline V gene sequence: CDR1 MNHEY, CDR2 SVGAGI. This CDR3 has 13 amino acids. Unmatched junction bases numbered 4, after V lost 6 bases and J lost 8 bases. CDR3 coding DNA: TGTGCCAGCAGGGGACAGGGGGCTCGAGGCTACACCTTC. Residues: CASRGQGARGYTF.

The rearrangement links TRBV5-1 to TRBJ2-1; a possible D gene is TRBD1 (6 bases). The V end lost 4 bases, the J end lost 6 bases, and 20 bases lay between the germline ends. Germline V gives CDR1 SGHRS, CDR2 YFSETQ. The CDR3 has 16 residues. The CDR3 loop is CASSINRVSRGNEQFF. The CDR3 DNA is TGCGCCAGCAGCATCAACAGGGTTAGCCGCGGCAATGAGCAGTTCTTC.

The genes are TRBV24-1 and TRBJ2-2; D is perhaps TRBD1 (6 bases). The length of the CDR3 is 16 residues. V was shortened by 3 bases and J by 0 bases, with 10 bases between the two germline ends. The germline gives CDR1 KGHDR, CDR2 SFDVKD. The CDR3 nucleotides read TGTGCCACCAGTGATCCGGACAGACCGAACACCGGGGAGCTGTTTTTT. Its protein is CATSDPDRPNTGELFF.